A selection of T cell receptor beta chains follows, all from one sample in a study of CD8 T cells in ankylosing spondylitis. TCRdb recomputed calls from the 5' RACE reads with MiXCR, one row per CDR3 protein. The data hold 350,000 or so distinct CDR3 sequences, with about 15% observed a single time. Specimen: blood, either unsorted or a sorted T cell fraction (not recorded which). All receptors come from a male donor with ankylosing spondylitis or in good health (not recorded which). Each CDR3 is given with its conserved first and last residue. The D gene is left open where the match is weak. Not all rows give a size; the values are once, few, many and, for expanded clones, a class.

clone size	V gene	J gene	D gene	CDR3 DNA	CDR3 protein
few	TRBV15	TRBJ1-5	NA	TGTGCCACCAGCGGTATGGGGAGCAATCAGCCCCAGCATTTT	CATSGMGSNQPQHF
NA	TRBV20-1	TRBJ2-1	NA	TGCAGTGCCACCCCCCTAGCGAGAAGCTCCTACAATGAGCAGTTCTTC	CSATPLARSSYNEQFF
many	TRBV12-3/TRBV12-4	TRBJ2-2	TRBD2	TGTGCCAGCAGTTCGCGGGAGGGTACCGGGGAGCTGTTTTTT	CASSSREGTGELFF
many	TRBV12-3/TRBV12-4	TRBJ2-7	NA	TGTGCCAGCAGTTTTTTACTCCGATACGAGCAGTACTTC	CASSFLLRYEQYF
many	TRBV7-9	TRBJ1-1	NA	TGTGCCAGCAGCTCCCGGACAGCGACGAACACTGAAGCTTTCTTT	CASSSRTATNTEAFF
NA	TRBV29-1	TRBJ1-1	NA	TGCAGCGTCCGGGGGTACACTGAAGCTTTCTTT	CSVRGYTEAFF
NA	TRBV2	TRBJ1-2	TRBD1	TGTGCCAGCACGGGACAGGGCCCTCTCTATGGCTACACCTTC	CASTGQGPLYGYTF
NA	TRBV3-1	TRBJ1-2	TRBD1	TGTGCCAGCAGCCAAGCAGGGGGCCATGGCTACACCTTC	CASSQAGGHGYTF
many	TRBV7-7	TRBJ2-1	TRBD1	TGTGCCAGCAGCTTGGGGACAGGGGGAGGAAATGAGCAGTTCTTC	CASSLGTGGGNEQFF
few	TRBV6-5	TRBJ2-3	TRBD2	TGTGCCAGCAGTTCCATTAGCGGGAGGGCCGCAGATACGCAGTATTTT	CASSSISGRAADTQYF
few	TRBV5-1	TRBJ2-2	NA	TGCGCCAGCAGCTTGGATGTCCCTACGACCGGGGAGCTGTTTTTT	CASSLDVPTTGELFF
NA	TRBV5-1	TRBJ2-7	NA	TGCGCCAGCAGCTTGTTGGCAGATGCTTCCTACGAGCAGTACTTC	CASSLLADASYEQYF
NA	TRBV9	TRBJ2-2	NA	TGTGCCAGCAGCCGGGGGAGCGGAGACACCGGGGAGCTGTTTTTT	CASSRGSGDTGELFF
few	TRBV5-1	TRBJ2-7	TRBD2	TGCGCCAGCAGCTTGAGGCAGGTTACTAGCGGAAGCTACGAGCAGTACTTC	CASSLRQVTSGSYEQYF
few	TRBV3-1	TRBJ2-1	NA	TGTGCCAGCAGCCAAGTGGCGGGGTCCCCCAATGAGCAGTTCTTC	CASSQVAGSPNEQFF
NA	TRBV25-1	TRBJ2-3	NA	TGTGCCAGCATCGAGAGGGGGACAGATACGCAGTATTTT	CASIERGTDTQYF
NA	TRBV5-6	TRBJ1-2	NA	TGTGCCAGCAGCTTGGAGGTCGTTAACTATGGCTACACCTTC	CASSLEVVNYGYTF
few	TRBV3-1	TRBJ1-3	NA	TGTGCCAGCGGCAGCTTCTCTGGAAACACCATATATTTT	CASGSFSGNTIYF
once	TRBV25-1	TRBJ1-6	NA	TGTGCCAGCAGTGATAAGGGTTTCGGTTCACCCCTCCACTTT	CASSDKGFGSPLHF
few	TRBV5-1	TRBJ1-3	NA	TGCGCCAGCACCCCTAACTCTGGAAACACCATATATTTT	CASTPNSGNTIYF
NA	TRBV29-1	TRBJ1-4	NA	TGCAGCGTCAAAGGGGAAAATGAAAAACTGTTTTTT	CSVKGENEKLFF
few	TRBV5-6	TRBJ2-7	NA	TGTGCCAGCAGCTTGGCTCAGGGGCGCGAGCAGTACTTC	CASSLAQGREQYF
NA	TRBV4-1	TRBJ1-5	NA	TGCGCCAGCAGCCCATGGACAGACAATCAGCCCCAGCATTTT	CASSPWTDNQPQHF
NA	TRBV7-9	TRBJ1-5	NA	TGTGCCAGCAGCTTAGTGGACGTAAATCAGCCCCAGCATTTT	CASSLVDVNQPQHF
many	TRBV5-1	TRBJ1-1	TRBD1	TGCGCCAGTTGCAGGGGGCAGAACACTGAAGCTTTCTTT	CASCRGQNTEAFF
few	TRBV5-1	TRBJ2-1	NA	TGCGCCAGCAGCCCCCTTGAGGGGAGAAATGAGCAGTTCTTC	CASSPLEGRNEQFF
NA	TRBV5-1	TRBJ2-3	NA	TGCGCCAGCAGCTTGGAAGGGGGTTACACAGATACGCAGTATTTT	CASSLEGGYTDTQYF
NA	TRBV12-3/TRBV12-4	TRBJ1-5	NA	TGTGCCAGCAGCCCGGGGGTCAATCAGCCCCAGCATTTT	CASSPGVNQPQHF
few	TRBV15	TRBJ2-6	NA	TGTGCCACCAGCAGTGCCAAAGGGGCCAACGTCCTGACTTTC	CATSSAKGANVLTF
many	TRBV29-1	TRBJ1-1	NA	TGCAGCGTTTACAGGAACACTGAAGCTTTCTTT	CSVYRNTEAFF
NA	TRBV29-1	TRBJ1-4	TRBD1	TGCAGCGTTGAACAGGGGGCAGGGGAAAAACTGTTTTTT	CSVEQGAGEKLFF
NA	TRBV6-1	TRBJ1-2	NA	TGTGCCAGCAGTGAACTCACAGGCTATGGCTACACCTTC	CASSELTGYGYTF
many	TRBV5-1	TRBJ2-3	NA	TGCGCCAGCAGCAGGGACTCTGCCGATACGCAGTATTTT	CASSRDSADTQYF
once	TRBV18	TRBJ2-7	TRBD2	TGTGCCAGCTCTTCTGGGGCTAGCGGATTCCCTTCCTACGAGCAGTACTTC	CASSSGASGFPSYEQYF
NA	TRBV9	TRBJ2-7	NA	TGTGCCAGCAGCGTAGCACCCCAGTACCTATACGAGCAGTACTTC	CASSVAPQYLYEQYF
NA	TRBV29-1	TRBJ2-5	TRBD2	TGCAGCGTTGCGGCTAGCGGGGGCCAAGAGACCCAGTACTTC	CSVAASGGQETQYF
NA	TRBV6-1	TRBJ1-6	NA	TGTGCCAGCAGCCCTCCCCAGGCTGGCAATTCACCCCTCCACTTT	CASSPPQAGNSPLHF
NA	TRBV11-3	TRBJ2-1	TRBD2	TGTGCCAGCAGCTTAAGCGGGGTCAATGAGCAGTTCTTC	CASSLSGVNEQFF
few	TRBV13	TRBJ1-1	NA	TGTGCCAGCAGCCCGATGGCGATGAACACTGAAGCTTTCTTT	CASSPMAMNTEAFF
NA	TRBV29-1	TRBJ1-2	NA	TGCAGCGGGGGTCGTGCTAACTATGGCTACACCTTC	CSGGRANYGYTF
NA	TRBV14	TRBJ2-2	NA	TGTGCCAGCAGCCAAGTTCTAACCGCCGCGAACACCGGGGAGCTGTTTTTT	CASSQVLTAANTGELFF
few	TRBV7-2	TRBJ1-1	NA	TGTGCCAGCAGCCCTTTAGGGGCGGCGAACACTGAAGCTTTCTTT	CASSPLGAANTEAFF
many	TRBV5-1	TRBJ1-2	NA	TGCGCCAGCAGCACCTCCCAGGGACCTACCACCTATGGCTACACCTTC	CASSTSQGPTTYGYTF